One and the same sample provided the 2 T cell receptor beta chains below, sequenced in a study of blood T cell repertoires in COVID-19. The table came from immunoSEQ multiplex PCR; TCRdb's copy has only in-frame clones and leaves some out. Among roughly 330,000 clones listed, roughly 86% were seen once. The material sequenced was peripheral blood. Every receptor here comes from a man aged 25-45 years with COVID-19, enrolled during active disease.

The CDR3: CATSDRAEPSYNEQFF. CDR3 DNA sequence: TGTGCCACCAGTGATAGAGCGGAGCCCTCCTACAATGAGCAGTTCTTC. The chain uses TRBV24-1 and TRBJ2-1, with D maybe TRBD2 (5 bases). CDR3 length: 16 amino acids. Germline assignment: CDR1 KGHDR and CDR2 SFDVKD. The germline V and J ends were trimmed by 3 bases and 0 bases, with 11 bases remaining between them.

J is TRBJ2-7 and V is TRBV11-2; D may be TRBD1 (6 bases). Germline V gene sequence: CDR1 SGHAT, CDR2 FQNNGV. V lost 5 bases to trimming and J lost 6 bases, with 17 bases between them. CDR3 size: 14 residues. CDR3 DNA sequence: TGTGCCAGCAGCCCAGGGGCGCAGGGATCCGAGCAGTACTTC. It is translated as CASSPGAQGSEQYF.